A single TCR beta chain is shown here with its context. The data derive from a study of blood T cell repertoires in COVID-19. TCRdb keeps only in-frame clones here, not all; method: immunoSEQ multiplex PCR. The table lists more than 200,000 clones, 88% of them singletons. This CDR3 contains 19 residues. CDR1 LNHDA and CDR2 SQIVND come from the germline V gene (reference sequence). Trimming took 1 base from V and 0 from J; bases not matched to a gene: 14. The receptor's source is a human donor in a cohort sampled during active COVID-19. The sequencing sample was made of peripheral blood. V and J are TRBV19 and TRBJ1-1, with TRBD1 matching 7 bases. DNA for the CDR3: TGTGCCAGTAGTATAGCCCTTTCGGACAGGCTTACGCTGAACACTGAAGCTTTCTTT. Translated, it gives CASSIALSDRLTLNTEAFF.